These 18 T cell receptor beta chains were all obtained from the same sample, sequenced in a study of beta chain features in type 1 diabetes. Study outcomes and limitations: TCRB CDR3s were moderately but significantly shorter in Type 1 diabetes patients in all four CD4+ subsets.

The authors reverse transcribed all of the isolated RNA, so sequencing captured expressed TCRB transcripts. This table comes from immunoSEQ multiplex PCR, and its TCRdb copy is limited to in-frame clones, with some not included. The top ten hold approximately 0.11% of the sample, which has over 600,000 clones, 9.5% to 15% seen once. Their target antigens are unknown. Material for sequencing was naive CD4+ T cells from blood. The source is a man younger than 45 with type 1 diabetes.

V is TRBV19 and J is TRBJ1-5; 9 nucleotides agree with TRBD1. Trimming took 2 bases from V and 6 from J; bases not matched to a gene: 8. The CDR3 contains 16 residues. Germline CDR1 is LNHDA and CDR2 is SQIVND (reference sequence). CDR3 protein: CASSISDRGLSQPQHF. The CDR3 coding sequence is TGTGCCAGTAGTATAAGTGACAGGGGGTTAAGTCAGCCCCAGCATTTT.

The chain joins TRBV5-1 to TRBJ1-4, with D perhaps TRBD1 (5 bases). Germline loops: CDR1 SGHRS, CDR2 YFSETQ. V lost 3 bases to trimming and J lost 5 bases, with 8 bases between them. The CDR3 sequence is 13 residues long. The CDR3 region has the DNA TGCGCCAGCAGCTGGGACCCAAATGAAAAACTGTTTTTT. As protein: CASSWDPNEKLFF.

This clone was seen a few times. J is TRBJ1-1 and V is TRBV9; the D is unclear. Trimming left V 0 bases short and J 1 base short, with 4 bases between. This CDR3 is built from 13 residues. The V gene's germline CDR1 is SGDLS and CDR2 YYNGEE. The CDR3 protein is CASSVGENTEAFF. In nucleotides, the CDR3 is TGTGCCAGCAGCGTAGGAGAGAACACTGAAGCTTTCTTT.

The rearrangement links TRBV27 to TRBJ1-2; the D is unclear. Germline assignment: CDR1 MNHEY and CDR2 SMNVEV (reference sequence). The V end was cut by 5 bases, the J end by 1 base, with 11 bases between. CDR3 length: 14 amino acids. The CDR3 DNA reads TGTGCCAGCAGTCCACAGCACCTTAACTATGGCTACACCTTC. Its translation is CASSPQHLNYGYTF.

The chain has TRBV7-9 and TRBJ1-2; D ambiguous. Germline V gene data show CDR1 as SEHNR and CDR2 as FQNEAQ (reference sequence). V lost 5 bases, J lost 2 bases, and 15 bases lay in between. The CDR3 is made up of 15 amino acids. CDR3 region: CASSPRAGSNYGYTF. As DNA, the CDR3 is TGTGCCAGCAGCCCTCGGGCCGGGTCAAACTATGGCTACACCTTC.

V gene TRBV9 combines with J gene TRBJ2-3; 7 nucleotides line up with TRBD2. The V and J ends lost 3 bases and 1 base, in that order; junction bases with no gene match: 8. Germline V gives CDR1 SGDLS, CDR2 YYNGEE. This CDR3 is 16 amino acids long. The CDR3 loop is CASSERGLPGTDTQYF. For the CDR3, the DNA is TGTGCCAGCAGCGAGCGGGGCCTTCCAGGCACAGATACGCAGTATTTT.

This clone has more than one count but fewer than ten. This rearrangement joins TRBV6-6 to TRBJ2-7, with D uncertain. V was pared by 7 bases and J by 6 bases, with 16 bases between. CDR1 MNHNY and CDR2 SVGAGI come from the germline V gene (reference sequence). The CDR3 totals 13 residues. The CDR3 loop is CASIYDFGSEQYF. CDR3 sequence (DNA): TGTGCCAGCATCTATGATTTCGGGTCCGAGCAGTACTTC.

This clone came up a few times. The gene calls are TRBV7-7 and TRBJ2-1; TRBD1 matches 8 bases. V trimming: 5 bases; J trimming: 6 bases; junction bases outside the gene matches: 6. The CDR3 runs 14 residues. Germline CDR1 and CDR2: SSHAT and FNYEAQ (reference sequence). The DNA for the CDR3 is TGTGCCAGCAGCCCGGACAGGGATTCCAATGAGCAGTTCTTC. It yields the protein CASSPDRDSNEQFF.

This clone has just a few counts. V and J are TRBV4-3 and TRBJ1-2; tentative D call: TRBD1 (6 bases). The CDR3 spans 13 residues. Trimming cost V 1 base and J 8 bases, with 11 bases left between them. Germline CDR1 is LGHNA and CDR2 is YSLEER. The CDR3 is CASSQVGGGGYTF. The CDR3 DNA reads TGCGCCAGCAGCCAAGTTGGCGGGGGCGGCTACACCTTC.

This clone came up a few times. The chain joins TRBV5-4 to TRBJ1-2; D is uncertain. This CDR3 has 11 residues. CDR1 is SGHNT and CDR2 is YYREEE in the germline V gene (reference sequence). Trimming cost V 7 bases and J 1 base, with 5 bases left between them. The CDR3 here is CASWGNYGYTF. The CDR3 bases are TGTGCCAGCTGGGGTAACTATGGCTACACCTTC. The complete variable domain, with remaining parts taken from reference TRBV5-4 and TRBJ1-2, reads ETGVTQSPTHLIKTRGQQVTLRCSSQSGHNTVSWYQQALGQGPQFIFQYYREEENGRGNFPPRFSGLQFPNYSSELNVNALELDDSALYLCASWGNYGYTFGSGTRLTVV.

This clone was counted a few times. The chain carries TRBV5-6 and TRBJ2-1; D might be TRBD1 (6 bases). The V gene lost 5 bases and the J gene lost 0 bases, with 12 bases spanning the gap. Looked up from germline, CDR1 is SGHDT and CDR2 is YYEEEE. The CDR3 spans 15 residues. The CDR3, as DNA: TGTGCCAGCAGTCAGGACAGCTTCTCCTACAATGAGCAGTTCTTC. Its protein product is CASSQDSFSYNEQFF. Complete variable domain (other parts from reference TRBV5-6 and TRBJ2-1): DAGVTQSPTHLIKTRGQQVTLRCSPKSGHDTVSWYQQALGQGPQFIFQYYEEEERQRGNFPDRFSGHQFPNYSSELNVNALLLGDSALYLCASSQDSFSYNEQFFGPGTRLTVL.

The rearrangement uses TRBV7-2 and TRBJ2-7; D tentatively reads TRBD1 or TRBD2 (5 bases each). The CDR3 loop spans 14 amino acids. With 5 bases removed from V and 5 bases from J, the gap between germline ends came to 16 bases. Germline V gene lookup returns CDR1 SGHTA and CDR2 FQGNSA. CDR3 coding DNA: TGTGCCAGCAGCCCACCCGAGGGCAGGGACGAGCAGTACTTC. Translated, it gives CASSPPEGRDEQYF.

This chain joins TRBV4-3 and TRBJ2-1, with TRBD2 identical over 11 bases. The length of the CDR3 is 17 residues. CDR1 and CDR2 from the germline V gene are LGHNA and YSLEER. J lost 3 bases, V lost 4 bases, and 8 bases had no gene match. This CDR3 is CASSPQGTSGGYNEQFF. The CDR3 DNA reads as TGCGCCAGCAGCCCGCAAGGTACTAGCGGGGGCTACAATGAGCAGTTCTTC.

As to this clone: This CDR3 is also generated by other DNA sequences in the sample. This sequence joins TRBV7-2 and TRBJ1-1, with D uncertain. V shed 0 bases and J shed 2 bases, with 4 bases lying between them. CDR3 size: 13 residues. Germline CDR1 is SGHTA and CDR2 is FQGNSA. CDR3 residues: CASSLAANTEAFF. The CDR3 bases are TGTGCCAGCAGCTTAGCAGCTAACACTGAAGCTTTCTTT. The full variable domain, its missing parts supplied by reference TRBV7-2 and TRBJ1-1, is GAGVSQSPSNKVTEKGKDVELRCDPISGHTALYWYRQSLGQGLEFLIYFQGNSAPDKSGLPSDRFSAERTGGSVSTLTIQRTQQEDSAVYLCASSLAANTEAFFGQGTRLTVV.

The chain uses TRBV2 and TRBJ1-1, with D tentatively TRBD1 (5 bases). The CDR3 has 12 amino acids. Germline loops: CDR1 SNHLY, CDR2 FYNNEI. The V end lost 4 bases, the J end lost 5 bases, and 8 bases lay between the germline ends. The CDR3 coding sequence is TGTGCCAGCAGTGCGGGGCCGACTGAAGCTTTCTTT. Protein: CASSAGPTEAFF.

The chain uses TRBV5-4 and TRBJ1-3, with 8 bases aligning to TRBD1. With V trimmed by 0 bases and J by 8 bases, 1 base remained unmatched. There are 13 residues in the CDR3. Germline assignment: CDR1 SGHNT and CDR2 YYREEE (reference sequence). This CDR3 is CASSLGTGHTIYF. The DNA for the CDR3 is TGTGCCAGCAGCTTGGGGACAGGGCACACCATATATTTT.

The CDR3 coding sequence is TGTGCCATCAGTGGTAACAGGGGTGGTAGCAATCAGCCCCAGCATTTT. Amino acids: CAISGNRGGSNQPQHF. This chain uses TRBV10-3 with TRBJ1-5, with 7 bases that match TRBD1. Looked up from germline, CDR1 is ENHRY and CDR2 is SYGVKD. The ends lost 4 bases at V and 0 bases at J; junction bases unmatched: 6. This CDR3 comprises 16 residues.

This clone was detected a few times. This chain uses TRBV2 with TRBJ2-5, with 10 nucleotides matching TRBD2. Germline CDR1 SNHLY, CDR2 FYNNEI. The CDR3 contains 13 residues. The V gene end was trimmed by 8 bases and the J gene end by 5 bases; junction bases not matched to a gene: 5. CDR3: CASQRGGRETQYF. CDR3 nucleotide sequence: TGTGCCAGCCAGCGGGGGGGCCGGGAGACCCAGTACTTC.